The 26 T cell receptor beta chains presented below share a single source sample, sequenced in a study of blood T cell repertoires in COVID-19 (TCRdb year 2020). Library construction relied on the immunoSEQ multiplex PCR assay. Here the immuneACCESS table is served through TCRdb, limited to in-frame sequences with V and J called. Missing clones are a known gap in these copies; in checked studies unresolved V genes cover under half, and the rest lacks a known reason. This sample lists over 150,000 clones; roughly 84% were detected once. In total, the top ten clones hold 18% of the sample. Sample: peripheral blood. The receptors were gathered from a man in his forties or fifties with COVID-19, enrolled during active disease.

The V gene is TRBV19, the J gene TRBJ2-1; 14 bases are a match to TRBD2. Unmatched junction bases numbered 9, after V lost 10 bases and J lost 7 bases. Germline loops: CDR1 LNHDA, CDR2 SQIVND (reference sequence). The CDR3 is 15 residues long. The chain's CDR3 is CATSRTSGRFNEQFF. In DNA form, the CDR3 reads TGTGCCACTTCTCGGACTAGCGGGAGGTTTAATGAGCAGTTCTTC. Based on the CDR3 plus reference TRBV19 and TRBJ2-1, the full variable domain is DGGITQSPKYLFRKEGQNVTLSCEQNLNHDAMYWYRQDPGQGLRLIYYSQIVNDFQKGDIAEGYSVSREKKESFPLTVTSAQKNPTAFYLCATSRTSGRFNEQFFGPGTRLTVL.

The chain employs TRBV29-1 and TRBJ2-1; 9 bases fit TRBD1. Germline values: CDR1 SQVTM, CDR2 ANQGSEA. The CDR3 is made up of 13 amino acids. Trimming removed 6 bases from V and 3 bases from J; junction bases left unmatched: 3. The CDR3 spells CSVRTGVYNEQFF. The DNA of the CDR3 is TGCAGCGTGAGGACAGGGGTCTACAATGAGCAGTTCTTC.

The genes are TRBV3-1 (or the pseudogene TRBV3-2) and TRBJ1-1; no clear D gene. V was shortened by 4 bases and J by 7 bases, with 13 bases between the two germline ends. CDR1 LGHDT and CDR2 YNNKEL come from the germline V gene (reference sequence). This CDR3 is built from 13 residues. The CDR3 region is CASSPGLENEAFF. The CDR3 DNA reads as TGTGCCAGCAGCCCCGGACTCGAAAATGAAGCTTTCTTT.

The rearrangement uses TRBV4-2 and TRBJ2-6; 8 positions match TRBD1. The CDR3 loop spans 18 amino acids. V gave up 3 bases and J gave up 0 bases; unmatched junction bases: 7. CDR1 and CDR2 from the germline V gene are LGHNA and YNFKEQ. The CDR3 nucleotides read TGTGCCAGCAGCCATTCGGGACAGGTCGCCTCTGGGGCCAACGTCCTGACTTTC. The encoded protein is CASSHSGQVASGANVLTF.

The genes are TRBV16 and TRBJ2-3, with TRBD1 identical over 10 bases. CDR1 KGHSY and CDR2 FQNENV come from the germline V gene. The CDR3 extends over 20 amino acids. Trimming took 4 bases from V and 2 from J; bases not matched to a gene: 18. DNA for the CDR3: TGTGCCAGCAGCCCGGATTGGGGACAGGGGTCCTTTACCTCCACAGATACGCAGTATTTT. Protein sequence: CASSPDWGQGSFTSTDTQYF.

The chain combines TRBV5-4 with TRBJ2-7; 11 positions match TRBD2. The CDR3 is 15 amino acids. The V segment lost 3 bases and the J segment 4 bases; nucleotides outside the gene matches: 6. Germline CDR1 and CDR2: SGHNT and YYREEE (reference sequence). CDR3 loop: CASSWMTSGTYEQYF. CDR3 DNA sequence: TGTGCCAGCAGCTGGATGACTAGCGGGACTTACGAGCAGTACTTC.

CDR3 in amino acids: CASSQRGGEESGANVLTF. The CDR3 DNA is TGTGCCAGCAGTCAACGGGGGGGCGAAGAATCTGGGGCCAACGTCCTGACTTTC. The V call is TRBV2, the J call TRBJ2-6; 8 bases line up with TRBD2. The CDR3 is made up of 18 amino acids. With 5 bases clipped from V and 1 base from J, the junction kept 10 bases outside the gene matches. Germline-derived CDR1 and CDR2 are SNHLY and FYNNEI.

This rearrangement joins TRBV6-5 to TRBJ1-2; no firm D call. Trimming took 11 bases from V and 6 from J, leaving 13 bases between them. Germline CDR1 MNHEY, CDR2 SVGAGI. The CDR3 consists of 11 residues. CDR3 protein: CAGRLAHGYTF. CDR3 bases: TGTGCCGGCCGCCTGGCTCATGGCTACACCTTC.

V is TRBV9 and J is TRBJ2-5, with 7 bases lining up with TRBD2. Germline V gene lookup returns CDR1 SGDLS and CDR2 YYNGEE. CDR3 length: 16 residues. Germline trimming cut 0 bases from V and 2 bases from J; bases unmatched to any gene: 7. The CDR3 is CASSVVASGIQETQYF. The CDR3 coding sequence is TGTGCCAGCAGCGTAGTGGCTAGCGGAATACAAGAGACCCAGTACTTC.

This chain uses TRBV10-2 with TRBJ2-7, with TRBD2 matching 8 bases. The germline V gene encodes CDR1 WSHSY and CDR2 SAAADI. CDR3 length: 16 amino acids. V lost 2 bases, J lost 7 bases, and 13 bases stayed unmatched. CDR3 sequence (DNA): TGCGCCAGCAGTGAGGGAGCGGGGGCCGGTTCGGGTGAGCAGTACTTC. Amino acids: CASSEGAGAGSGEQYF.

V gene TRBV28 combines with J gene TRBJ2-3; 12 bases are shared with TRBD2. CDR3 length: 16 amino acids. The germline V gene has CDR1 MDHEN and CDR2 SYDVKM. V dropped 5 bases and J dropped 1; count of bases not matched to a gene: 4. In DNA form, the CDR3 reads TGTGCCAGCAGTCTAGCGGGGGGGCATGGCACAGATACGCAGTATTTT. Its translation is CASSLAGGHGTDTQYF.

The V gene is TRBV6-1, the J gene TRBJ1-1; D is unclear. V lost 3 bases and J lost 8, with 10 bases in between. Germline V CDR1 and CDR2: MNHNS, SASEGT. This CDR3 spans 12 amino acids. CDR3 loop: CASSDPTGEAFF. DNA for the CDR3: TGTGCCAGCAGTGATCCGACGGGGGAAGCTTTCTTT.

The rearrangement joins TRBV6-5 to TRBJ2-3; 14 bases agree with TRBD2. Germline V gene lookup returns CDR1 MNHEY and CDR2 SVGAGI. This CDR3 has 15 residues. Unmatched junction bases numbered 0, after V lost 6 bases and J lost 1 base. For the CDR3, the DNA is TGTGCCAGCAGGGGACTAGCGGGGGGCACAGATACGCAGTATTTT. Translation gives CASRGLAGGTDTQYF.

The chain carries TRBV27 and TRBJ1-6, with D unclear. Germline V CDR1 and CDR2: MNHEY, SMNVEV (reference sequence). Trimming stripped 3 bases from V and 9 bases from J, with 9 bases between. The CDR3 runs 13 residues. CDR3 residues: CASSLNWASPLHF. Here the CDR3 DNA reads TGTGCCAGCAGTTTGAACTGGGCTTCACCCCTCCACTTT.

As DNA, the CDR3 is TGTGCCAGTAGTATGGGGACAGGGGGTTACAATGAGCAGTTCTTC. As protein: CASSMGTGGYNEQFF. The chain has TRBV19 and TRBJ2-1, with 11 bases that match TRBD1. J was trimmed by 4 bases and V by 3 bases; bases with no gene match: 2. Per germline, CDR1 LNHDA and CDR2 SQIVND (reference sequence). The CDR3 runs 15 residues.

This clone has more than one count but fewer than ten. CDR3 nucleotide sequence: TGTGCCAGCAGCAGGGACAGGGGTTACCACGAGCAGTACTTC. This codes for CASSRDRGYHEQYF. The chain has TRBV2 and TRBJ2-7, with 10 bases aligning to TRBD1. Per the germline V gene, CDR1 is SNHLY and CDR2 is FYNNEI. V lost 6 bases and J lost 5; bases outside the gene matches: 7. CDR3 length equals 14 residues.

The chain uses TRBV3-1 (or the pseudogene TRBV3-2) and TRBJ1-4; possible D gene TRBD1, 6 bases. The CDR3 runs to 13 residues. Germline V gives CDR1 LGHDT, CDR2 YNNKEL (reference sequence). V was pared by 4 bases and J by 6 bases, with 9 bases between. CDR3 region: CASSPRQDEKLFF. DNA of the CDR3: TGTGCCAGCAGCCCCAGACAGGATGAAAAACTGTTTTTT.

CDR3 DNA: TGTGCCAGTATCTCCCCTAGCGGGGGGGCTAGCAACAATGAGCAGTTCTTC. Residues: CASISPSGGASNNEQFF. The chain recombines TRBV19 with TRBJ2-1; 12 nucleotides match TRBD2. V lost 7 bases, J lost 5 bases, and 12 bases stayed unmatched. The CDR3 covers 17 residues. Germline V gene data show CDR1 as LNHDA and CDR2 as SQIVND (reference sequence).

This clone came up a few times. The chain carries TRBV9 and TRBJ2-2, with TRBD1 as a possible D gene (5 bases). V lost 0 bases and J lost 8, with 11 bases in between. The CDR3 is 14 residues long. The germline V gene encodes CDR1 SGDLS and CDR2 YYNGEE. The CDR3 DNA follows: TGTGCCAGCAGCGTAGTTGGGGCGGCGGGGGAGCTGTTTTTT. Its translation: CASSVVGAAGELFF.

The chain employs TRBV5-1 and TRBJ1-5, with 10 nucleotides matching TRBD1. The junction had 13 bases not matched to a gene; V was cut back by 4 bases and J by 0 bases. This CDR3 region has 19 residues. Germline V CDR1 and CDR2: SGHRS, YFSETQ. The CDR3 coding sequence is TGCGCCAGCAGCGCGATTGGGACAGGGGACCGTATTAGCAATCAGCCCCAGCATTTT. Amino acid sequence: CASSAIGTGDRISNQPQHF.

In this sample, this clone turned up once. The V and J genes are TRBV28 and TRBJ1-1; 7 nucleotides line up with TRBD1. This CDR3 has 13 amino acids. J lost 4 bases, V lost 8 bases, and 7 bases had no gene match. Germline V gene data show CDR1 as MDHEN and CDR2 as SYDVKM. The CDR3: CASGRTGRTEAFF. CDR3 bases: TGTGCCAGCGGGAGGACAGGACGCACTGAAGCTTTCTTT.

This clone appeared once. CDR3 DNA: TGTGCCAGCAGCACAAGGGGAGGAAGGGATTCACCCCTCCACTTT. This gives the protein CASSTRGGRDSPLHF. The rearrangement uses TRBV6-5 and TRBJ1-6; TRBD1 is a possible D gene (5 bases). The CDR3 has 15 amino acids. Germline V CDR1 and CDR2: MNHEY, SVGAGI. The V and J ends lost 6 bases and 8 bases respectively, with 17 bases between them.

This chain joins TRBV6-5 and TRBJ2-2; TRBD1 matches at 8 bases. Per germline, CDR1 MNHEY and CDR2 SVGAGI. V shed 6 bases and J 5 bases; nucleotides not matched to a gene: 8. The CDR3 is 15 amino acids. DNA of the CDR3: TGTGCCAGCAGACCCGGGACAGGCGGGACCGGGGAGCTGTTTTTT. Its translation is CASRPGTGGTGELFF.

This clone turned up a few times. This rearrangement joins TRBV7-9 to TRBJ2-7, with 9 bases aligning to TRBD2. V was clipped by 4 bases and J by 6 bases; unmatched bases: 10. Germline-derived CDR1 and CDR2 are SEHNR and FQNEAQ (reference sequence). This CDR3 contains 15 residues. CDR3 sequence: CASSSEPGLASEQYF. The CDR3 DNA is TGTGCCAGCAGCTCAGAACCGGGACTAGCCTCCGAGCAGTACTTC.

The V call is TRBV30, the J call TRBJ1-4; D unresolved. This CDR3 contains 14 residues. Trimming removed 0 bases at V and 6 bases at J, with 11 bases between. Germline V gene sequence: CDR1 GTSNPN, CDR2 SVGIG (reference sequence). The CDR3 region is CAWSVPRLDEKLFF. CDR3 DNA: TGTGCCTGGAGTGTACCGCGTTTGGATGAAAAACTGTTTTTT.

The rearrangement joins TRBV9 to TRBJ2-1; 11 bases agree with TRBD2. V was pared by 3 bases and J by 7 bases, with 3 bases of the junction left unmatched. Germline CDR1 and CDR2: SGDLS and YYNGEE. The CDR3 consists of 14 residues. The CDR3 sequence is CASSGSGRGNEQFF. The CDR3 bases are TGTGCCAGCAGCGGTAGCGGGAGGGGGAATGAGCAGTTCTTC.